These 32 T cell receptor beta chains were sequenced from one sample in a study of blood T cells in healthy people across ages. Sample-barcoded 5' priming and a J-beta primer mix drove a second PCR of roughly 7 to 11 cycles. Using its own MiXCR run on the 5' RACE reads, TCRdb lists one record per CDR3 protein. The repertoire holds around 1,500,000 distinct CDR3 sequences, 28% seen once, with 7.7% in the top ten. Sequencing used blood. Source of these receptors: a woman in her 30s in good health.

This clonotype was counted many times. The chain links TRBV15 to TRBJ2-7, with 10 bases matching TRBD2. Germline V gives CDR1 LNHNV, CDR2 YYDKDF (reference sequence). After removal of 1 base from V and 5 bases from J, the junction contained 2 bases not matched to a gene. The CDR3 length is 14 residues. The CDR3 bases are TGTGCCACCAGCAGAGTAGCGGGAGGTGACGAGCAGTACTTC. It encodes CATSRVAGGDEQYF.

In its sample, this clonotype was seen once. The J gene is TRBJ2-7, the V gene TRBV7-2, with 9 bases fitting TRBD1. The germline V gene encodes CDR1 SGHTA and CDR2 FQGNSA. V was pared by 5 bases and J by 0 bases, with 5 bases of the junction left unmatched. This CDR3 is built from 15 residues. CDR3 in DNA: TGTGCCAGCAGCGTTTGGGGACAGGGCTCCTACGAGCAGTACTTC. It encodes CASSVWGQGSYEQYF.

A single count supports this clonotype. V is TRBV6-1 and J is TRBJ2-1; 8 positions agree with TRBD2. The J call could be wrong; TRBJ2-7 is a better fit for the DNA end. This CDR3 is 23 amino acids long. In germline, CDR1 is MNHNS, CDR2 SASEGT. The CDR3 region is CASSERREGLRWSRACLYNEQYF. The CDR3 DNA follows: TGTGCCAGCAGTGAAAGACGGGAGGGCCTCCGTTGGAGCCGGGCCTGCCTTTACAATGAGCAGTACTTC.

The chain joins TRBV2 to TRBJ2-2, with 9 bases aligning to TRBD1. V shed 4 bases and J 3 bases; nucleotides not matched to a gene: 3. This CDR3 has 15 amino acids. From germline, CDR1 is SNHLY and CDR2 FYNNEI. The CDR3 is CASSVRQGDTGELFF. CDR3 DNA: TGTGCCAGCAGTGTCAGACAGGGGGACACCGGGGAGCTGTTTTTT.

In its sample, this clonotype was seen many times. CDR3 nucleotides: TGTGCCAGCAGCTCGGGACTAGCGGTGACATACGAGCAGTTCTTC. Translating gives CASSSGLAVTYEQFF. The V and J genes are TRBV7-9 and TRBJ2-1, with 11 nucleotides matching TRBD2. The CDR3 is 15 amino acids. V lost 4 bases, J lost 10 bases, and 9 bases stayed unmatched. Germline V gives CDR1 SEHNR, CDR2 FQNEAQ (reference sequence).

This clonotype showed up just a few times. The genes are TRBV19 and TRBJ2-6; TRBD2 is a possible D gene (6 bases). This CDR3 region has 12 residues. Per germline, CDR1 LNHDA and CDR2 SQIVND (reference sequence). The V end lost 11 bases, the J end lost 4 bases, and 9 bases lay between the germline ends. The chain's CDR3 is CAGRSGANVLTF. DNA of the CDR3: TGTGCCGGGAGGTCGGGGGCCAACGTCCTGACTTTC. Full variable domain (remainder filled in from reference TRBV19 and TRBJ2-6): DGGITQSPKYLFRKEGQNVTLSCEQNLNHDAMYWYRQDPGQGLRLIYYSQIVNDFQKGDIAEGYSVSREKKESFPLTVTSAQKNPTAFYLCAGRSGANVLTFGAGSRLTVL.

V is TRBV6-2 or TRBV6-3 and J is TRBJ2-1; D perhaps matches TRBD2 (5 bases). Germline V lookup: CDR1 MNHEY, CDR2 SVGEGT. This CDR3 contains 15 residues. V was clipped by 4 bases and J by 2 bases, with 12 bases between them. The CDR3 region has the DNA TGTGCCAGCAGTTTGAGCAGGAGGCCCTACAATGAGCAGTTCTTC. Protein sequence: CASSLSRRPYNEQFF.

This clonotype occurred once. This CDR3 is CASSNEGYTF. CDR3 in DNA: TGTGCCAGCAGCAACGAAGGCTACACCTTC. The gene calls are TRBV7-9 and TRBJ1-2; no definite D call. This CDR3 contains 10 residues. Trimming cost V 5 bases and J 8 bases, with 6 bases left between them. Germline assignment: CDR1 SEHNR and CDR2 FQNEAQ (reference sequence).

V gene TRBV9 combines with J gene TRBJ2-1, with TRBD1 identical over 7 bases. The V gene's germline CDR1 is SGDLS and CDR2 YYNGEE. With V trimmed by 3 bases and J by 6 bases, 9 bases remained unmatched. This CDR3 is built from 15 residues. This CDR3 reads CASSDDGSGGNEQFF. The CDR3 DNA reads as TGTGCCAGCAGCGACGACGGGTCAGGGGGCAATGAGCAGTTCTTC.

This clonotype came up many times. The V call is TRBV28, the J call TRBJ2-1; 9 bases are a match to TRBD2. CDR3 size: 14 residues. J gave up 7 bases and V 6 bases, and 7 bases lay outside the gene matches. CDR1 MDHEN and CDR2 SYDVKM come from the germline V gene. DNA of the CDR3: TGTGCCAGCAGAATGTATAGCGGGAGAAATGAGCAGTTCTTC. Translating it yields CASRMYSGRNEQFF.

A remark on this clonotype: The junction departs from the called germline gene at one end, perhaps through a read error. The CDR3 region has the DNA TGCGCCAGCAGCTCCGGGACAGTACTTTCCGGGGAGCTGTTGTTT. This sequence encodes CASSSGTVLSGELLF. This chain connects TRBV5-1 to TRBJ2-2, with TRBD1 matching over 7 bases. Germline V lookup: CDR1 SGHRS, CDR2 YFSETQ. The CDR3 is 15 residues long.

With respect to this clonotype: One end of the junction is discordant with germline, which a read error may explain. CDR3 bases: TGCGCCAGCAGCATCGACAGAACAGATAAGCAGTATTTT. Residues: CASSIDRTDKQYF. The rearrangement joins TRBV5-1 to TRBJ2-3, with D perhaps TRBD1 (5 bases). The CDR3 spans 13 residues. Germline V gene lookup returns CDR1 SGHRS and CDR2 YFSETQ.

The chain recombines TRBV7-9 with TRBJ2-1, with a possible D match to TRBD1 (6 bases). The V end was cut by 4 bases, the J end by 4 bases, with 14 bases between. The CDR3 is made up of 15 amino acids. Germline V gene sequence: CDR1 SEHNR, CDR2 FQNEAQ (reference sequence). CDR3 sequence reads: CASSSEQGNYNEQFF. DNA for the CDR3: TGTGCCAGCAGCTCTGAGCAGGGGAATTACAATGAGCAGTTCTTC.

This clonotype has only a few counts. V usage is TRBV30 and J usage is TRBJ2-3, with D possibly being TRBD2 (5 bases). CDR3 length: 14 amino acids. V lost 2 bases, J lost 2 bases, and 11 bases lay in between. Germline assignment: CDR1 GTSNPN and CDR2 SVGIG (reference sequence). The CDR3 region is CAWSSSTNTDTQYF. CDR3 sequence (DNA): TGTGCCTGGAGTTCATCGACTAACACAGATACGCAGTATTTT.

The J gene is TRBJ1-2, the V gene TRBV28; tentative D call: TRBD1 (5 bases). V was trimmed by 10 bases and J by 6 bases, leaving 12 bases between them. The CDR3 contains 11 residues. Germline V CDR1 and CDR2: MDHEN, SYDVKM. The CDR3 loop is CATTGQNGYTF. The CDR3 DNA reads TGTGCCACGACCGGACAAAATGGCTACACCTTC.

This clonotype was observed a handful of times. The chain links TRBV10-3 to TRBJ2-7; 8 bases align to TRBD2. Germline V gives CDR1 ENHRY, CDR2 SYGVKD. The J segment lost 3 bases and the V segment lost 6 bases, leaving 13 bases of the junction unmatched. This CDR3 contains 16 residues. The CDR3 DNA is TGTGCCATCAGCCCCGGGGTTGCGGGGGGATTCTACGAGCAGTACTTC. Its protein is CAISPGVAGGFYEQYF.

This clonotype occurred a few times. This chain joins TRBV6-5 and TRBJ1-2, with D possibly TRBD1 on 5 matching bases. The CDR3 is made up of 11 amino acids. CDR1 is MNHEY, CDR2 SVGAGI, per germline. The V end was cut by 8 bases, the J end by 8 bases, with 12 bases between. This chain's CDR3 is CASERDGGYTF. The CDR3 nucleotides are TGTGCCAGCGAGCGGGACGGGGGCTACACCTTC.

In this sample, this clonotype turned up a few times. This chain joins TRBV7-9 and TRBJ1-2; D may be TRBD1 (5 bases). The V end was cut by 1 base, the J end by 2 bases, with 8 bases between. The CDR3 is 14 residues long. Germline CDR1 and CDR2: SEHNR and FQNEAQ (reference sequence). The CDR3: CASSLVGVNYGYTF. CDR3 nucleotide sequence: TGTGCCAGCAGCTTAGTAGGGGTAAACTATGGCTACACCTTC.

With respect to this clonotype: One base away lies a much larger clone, so this may be a sequencing read error. The rearrangement joins TRBV9 to TRBJ1-2; tentatively, D is TRBD1 (6 bases). Germline CDR1 SGDLS, CDR2 YYNGEE. The CDR3 has 12 residues. V lost 0 bases to trimming and J lost 6 bases, with 6 bases between them. The CDR3 region has the DNA TGTGCCAGCAGCGTAGGACAGGATGGCTACACCTTC. The encoded protein is CASSVGQDGYTF.

In this sample, this clonotype turned up a few times. The chain has TRBV2 and TRBJ2-3; D is undetermined. The CDR3 runs 13 residues. Germline V gives CDR1 SNHLY, CDR2 FYNNEI. V was shortened by 5 bases and J by 2 bases, with 8 bases between the two germline ends. CDR3 region: CASSNRYTDTQYF. The CDR3 nucleotides are TGTGCCAGCAGTAATCGTTACACAGATACGCAGTATTTT.

This clonotype was recorded many times. The chain employs TRBV28 and TRBJ1-2; D is perhaps TRBD1 (5 bases). CDR1 and CDR2 (germline): MDHEN, SYDVKM. The CDR3 spans 14 residues. The CDR3 is CALGALKGNYGYTF. The CDR3 bases are TGTGCGCTCGGGGCCCTGAAGGGGAACTATGGCTACACCTTC.

This chain links TRBV19 with TRBJ2-3; 7 bases are shared with TRBD2. The ends lost 3 bases at V and 2 bases at J; junction bases unmatched: 5. The germline V gene has CDR1 LNHDA and CDR2 SQIVND (reference sequence). This CDR3 contains 15 residues. CDR3 amino acids: CASSMPAGNTDTQYF. As DNA, the CDR3 is TGTGCCAGTAGTATGCCAGCGGGGAACACAGATACGCAGTATTTT.

This CDR3 is CASSPSLRTHGYTF. CDR3 in DNA: TGCGCCAGCAGCCCAAGCCTCAGGACGCATGGCTACACCTTC. The J gene is TRBJ1-2, the V gene TRBV5-1; no clear D gene. CDR1 and CDR2 from the germline V gene are SGHRS and YFSETQ. This CDR3 region has 14 residues. Trimming cost V 4 bases and J 6 bases, with 16 bases left between them.

This clonotype was picked up a small number of times. This rearrangement joins TRBV5-5 to TRBJ2-7, with 7 bases that match TRBD1. The germline V gene encodes CDR1 SGHKS and CDR2 YYEKEE (reference sequence). With V trimmed by 5 bases and J by 3 bases, 8 bases remained unmatched. This CDR3 is built from 14 residues. The CDR3 coding sequence is TGTGCCAGCAGGGGTCGGCAGGGGGTCTACGAGCAGTACTTC. Amino acid sequence: CASRGRQGVYEQYF.

The chain recombines TRBV7-2 with TRBJ1-4; maybe TRBD1 (5 bases). Germline CDR1 is SGHTA and CDR2 is FQGNSA. V lost 1 base and J lost 3, with 9 bases in between. The CDR3 is made up of 15 amino acids. CDR3 sequence reads: CASSLVGEANEKLFF. DNA of the CDR3: TGTGCCAGCAGCTTAGTAGGGGAGGCTAATGAAAAACTGTTTTTT.

The chain carries TRBV2 and TRBJ2-1; 10 nucleotides line up with TRBD2. CDR3 length equals 14 residues. CDR1 is SNHLY, CDR2 FYNNEI, per germline. Trimming took 6 bases from V and 8 from J; bases not matched to a gene: 7. CDR3 DNA sequence: TGTGCCAGCAGGGAGTCTAGCGGGAGCTATGAGCAGTTCTTC. Protein: CASRESSGSYEQFF.

There are a few counts of this clonotype. The V gene is TRBV7-2, the J gene TRBJ1-5; 7 nucleotides align to TRBD1. The CDR3 is 15 residues long. Germline loops: CDR1 SGHTA, CDR2 FQGNSA. Unmatched junction bases numbered 4, after V lost 5 bases and J lost 0 bases. In DNA form, the CDR3 reads TGTGCCAGCAGCGCCGACAGGGATAGCAATCAGCCCCAGCATTTT. Translation: CASSADRDSNQPQHF.

This clonotype was found a few times. The chain uses TRBV20-1 and TRBJ2-1; 12 bases map to TRBD1. Germline CDR1 DFQATT, CDR2 SNEGSKA (reference sequence). V lost 3 bases to trimming and J lost 10 bases; unmatched junction nucleotides: 7. The CDR3 is 14 residues long. The CDR3 reads CSARGTGGLKEQFF. CDR3 nucleotide sequence: TGCAGTGCTAGGGGGACAGGGGGCTTGAAGGAGCAGTTCTTC.

This chain links TRBV12-3 or TRBV12-4 with TRBJ2-7; weak D call: TRBD2 (6 bases). The CDR3 extends over 14 amino acids. The ends were cut back, 5 bases at V and 3 bases at J, with 14 bases in the middle. The CDR3 coding sequence is TGTGCCAGCAGTCCGGCGGGGAGAAACTACGAGCAGTACTTC. It translates to CASSPAGRNYEQYF.

This clonotype was detected many times. V and J are TRBV15 and TRBJ2-5; the D gene is possibly TRBD1 (6 bases). Trimming removed 2 bases at V and 5 bases at J, with 12 bases between. CDR1 is LNHNV, CDR2 YYDKDF, per germline (reference sequence). This CDR3 has 14 residues. This chain's CDR3 is CATSRPPRGETQYF. For the CDR3, the DNA is TGTGCCACCAGCAGACCCCCAAGGGGGGAGACCCAGTACTTC.

Concerning this clonotype itself: A much bigger clone sits one base away, suggesting this may be a read error. The chain links TRBV20-1 to TRBJ2-1; TRBD2 might be the D (6 bases). There are 13 residues in the CDR3. Looked up from germline, CDR1 is DFQATT and CDR2 is SNEGSKA (reference sequence). Deletions cut 5 bases from V and 7 bases from J, with 15 bases between. CDR3 bases: TGCAGTGCTCGCCCGGGGGTTGGTAATGAGCAGTTCTTC. Translation: CSARPGVGNEQFF.

In its sample, this clonotype was seen a few times. This chain joins TRBV6-6 and TRBJ2-1; 7 bases agree with TRBD1. CDR1 and CDR2 from the germline V gene are MNHNY and SVGAGI (reference sequence). Losses at the gene ends were 2 bases for V and 11 bases for J; bases not matched to a gene: 9. The CDR3 totals 14 residues. The CDR3 sequence: CASSYRQTGPKQFF. DNA for the CDR3: TGTGCCAGCAGTTACAGACAGACAGGGCCAAAGCAGTTCTTC.